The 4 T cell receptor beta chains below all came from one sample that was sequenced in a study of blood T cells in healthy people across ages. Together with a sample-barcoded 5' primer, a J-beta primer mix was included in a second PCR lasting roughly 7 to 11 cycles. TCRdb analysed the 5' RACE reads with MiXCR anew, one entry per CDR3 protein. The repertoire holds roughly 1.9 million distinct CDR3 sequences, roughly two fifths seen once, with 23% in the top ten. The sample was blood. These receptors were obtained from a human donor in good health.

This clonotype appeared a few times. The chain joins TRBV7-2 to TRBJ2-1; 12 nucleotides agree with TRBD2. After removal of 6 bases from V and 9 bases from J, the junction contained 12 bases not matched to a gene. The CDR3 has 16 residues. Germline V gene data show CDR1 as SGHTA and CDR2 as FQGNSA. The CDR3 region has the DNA TGTGCCAGCAGAGCTAGCGGGGGGGCCGGCAGGGCTGAGCAGTTCTTC. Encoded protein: CASRASGGAGRAEQFF.

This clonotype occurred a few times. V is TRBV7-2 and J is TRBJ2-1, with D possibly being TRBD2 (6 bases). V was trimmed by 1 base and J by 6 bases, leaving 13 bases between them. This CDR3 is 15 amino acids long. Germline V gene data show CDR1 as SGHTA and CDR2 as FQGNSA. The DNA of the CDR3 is TGTGCCAGCAGCTTAGTCGCTAGCGTCGGCAATGAGCAGTTCTTC. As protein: CASSLVASVGNEQFF.

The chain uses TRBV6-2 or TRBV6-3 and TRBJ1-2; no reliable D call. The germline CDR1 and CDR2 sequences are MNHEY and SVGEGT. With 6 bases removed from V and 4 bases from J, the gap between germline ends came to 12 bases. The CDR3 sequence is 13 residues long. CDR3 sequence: CASRVAGPYGYTF. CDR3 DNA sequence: TGTGCCAGCAGGGTGGCGGGCCCCTATGGCTACACCTTC.

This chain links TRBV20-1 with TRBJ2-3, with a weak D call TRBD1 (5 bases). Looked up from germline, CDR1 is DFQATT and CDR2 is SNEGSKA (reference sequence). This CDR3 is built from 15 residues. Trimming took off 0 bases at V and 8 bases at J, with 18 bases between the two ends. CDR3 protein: CSAREVQGKFGTQYF. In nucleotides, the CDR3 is TGCAGTGCTAGAGAAGTTCAGGGAAAGTTCGGTACGCAGTATTTT.